This entry concerns a single TCR beta chain. Its antigen is undetermined. These data originate in a study of tissue T cells after allogeneic stem cell transplantation. Overall study findings and caveats: Few T cell clones were shared across patients, but motif clusters showed tissue-specific shared signatures.

Sequencing used immunoSEQ multiplex PCR; TCRdb keeps in-frame clones, though not all of them. The sample holds 28,000 or so clones; roughly 89% are singletons and the top ten take about 2%. The CDR3 extends over 12 amino acids. In germline, CDR1 is SEHNR, CDR2 FQNEAQ (reference sequence). Deletions cut 5 bases from V and 9 bases from J, with 13 bases between. This receptor was obtained from a male donor at least 60 years old who later had graft-versus-host disease after an allogeneic stem cell transplant. The material was blood, obtained before transplantation. The chain carries TRBV7-9 and TRBJ1-1, with D unclear. The CDR3 coding sequence is TGTGCCAGCAGCCCAGGACCCGGCAAAGCTTTCTTT. It specifies CASSPGPGKAFF.